These 21 T cell receptor beta chains originate from one sample sequenced in a study of blood T cell repertoires in COVID-19. Sequencing was performed with immunoSEQ multiplex PCR; in TCRdb, only in-frame clones are kept and a portion is missing. The sample has approximately 100,000 clones; 85% to 90% are singletons. Sequencing was done on a sample of peripheral blood. Every receptor here comes from a man aged 45-60 years with acute or convalescent COVID-19.

V and J are TRBV5-1 and TRBJ1-4; 8 bases match TRBD1. With 3 bases clipped from V and 0 bases from J, the junction kept 7 bases outside the gene matches. Per germline, CDR1 SGHRS and CDR2 YFSETQ. The CDR3 spans 17 residues. Here the CDR3 DNA reads TGCGCCAGCAGCTCTGAGACAGGGGCTGCAACTAATGAAAAACTGTTTTTT. This sequence encodes CASSSETGAATNEKLFF.

V usage is TRBV10-3 and J usage is TRBJ2-1, with D possibly TRBD2 on 5 matching bases. The germline V gene encodes CDR1 ENHRY and CDR2 SYGVKD. The CDR3 consists of 16 residues. V gave up 0 bases and J gave up 4 bases, with 13 bases separating them. CDR3 protein: CAISESIGLTYNEQFF. CDR3 nucleotide sequence: TGTGCCATCAGTGAGTCGATCGGACTGACGTACAATGAGCAGTTCTTC.

J is TRBJ2-7 and V is TRBV18, with 7 bases lining up with TRBD1. Germline lookup yields CDR1 KGHSH and CDR2 LQKENI. V trimming: 2 bases; J trimming: 5 bases; junction bases outside the gene matches: 6. The length of the CDR3 is 14 residues. Here the CDR3 DNA reads TGTGCCAGCTCACCAGGACTTGACAGGGACGAGCAGTACTTC. Translating it yields CASSPGLDRDEQYF.

The CDR3 loop is CASSTGQGAETQYF. In nucleotides, the CDR3 is TGTGCCAGCAGCACCGGACAGGGGGCAGAGACCCAGTACTTC. The genes are TRBV5-5 and TRBJ2-5; 11 nucleotides agree with TRBD1. Germline CDR1 is SGHKS and CDR2 is YYEKEE (reference sequence). This CDR3 contains 14 residues. The trim removed 4 bases at V and 4 bases at J, leaving 3 bases unmatched.

This clone has a single count. The rearrangement joins TRBV7-3 to TRBJ2-7; D unclear. Between the trimmed V and J ends, which lost 5 bases and 0 bases, there was a span of 8 bases. The CDR3 covers 13 residues. Germline loops: CDR1 SGHTA, CDR2 FQGTGA. DNA for the CDR3: TGTGCCAGCAGCCCCCATTCCTCCTACGAGCAGTACTTC. Translating gives CASSPHSSYEQYF.

This clone appeared once. The V gene is TRBV6-1, the J gene TRBJ2-5; TRBD2 is a possible D gene (6 bases). This CDR3 region has 15 residues. V dropped 3 bases and J dropped 5 bases, with 16 bases sitting between them. The germline gives CDR1 MNHNS, CDR2 SASEGT. The chain's CDR3 is CASSEVGGEGETQYF. In DNA, the CDR3 is TGTGCCAGCAGTGAGGTTGGAGGGGAAGGCGAGACCCAGTACTTC.

The chain is built from TRBV4-1 and TRBJ2-7; possibly TRBD1 for D (5 bases). The CDR3 length is 13 residues. The germline CDR1 and CDR2 sequences are MGHRA and YSYEKL. Trimming removed 1 base from V and 5 bases from J, with 9 bases in between. As DNA, the CDR3 is TGCGCCAGCAGCCAAGGTTGGGGCCACGAGCAGTACTTC. The encoded protein is CASSQGWGHEQYF.

V is TRBV18 and J is TRBJ2-7; maybe TRBD2 (7 bases). Trimming shortened V by 4 bases and J by 3 bases, and 16 bases separated the two germline ends. Germline-derived CDR1 and CDR2 are KGHSH and LQKENI. CDR3 length: 15 amino acids. The CDR3 loop is CASSLRTGTIYEQYF. In DNA form, the CDR3 reads TGTGCCAGCTCACTACGAACAGGGACTATCTACGAGCAGTACTTC.

V usage is TRBV10-1 and J usage is TRBJ2-3; 7 bases map to TRBD1. V shed 4 bases, J shed 0 bases, and the junction held 10 bases outside the gene matches. The CDR3 extends over 17 amino acids. CDR1 is WNHNN and CDR2 is SYGVQD in the germline V gene (reference sequence). CDR3 nucleotide sequence: TGCGCCAGCAGTGGTGGGACAGCGTACCCTAGCACAGATACGCAGTATTTT. Its protein is CASSGGTAYPSTDTQYF.

The chain combines TRBV10-2 with TRBJ2-1; tentatively, D is TRBD2 (6 bases). Per the germline V gene, CDR1 is WSHSY and CDR2 is SAAADI. V shed 8 bases and J shed 1 base, with 12 bases lying between them. The CDR3 spans 14 residues. This CDR3 reads CASSGLISYNEQFF. CDR3 nucleotides: TGCGCCAGCTCGGGACTGATATCCTACAATGAGCAGTTCTTC.

The rearrangement uses TRBV9 and TRBJ2-3, with 9 bases identical to TRBD2. J lost 0 bases, V lost 2 bases, and 4 bases had no gene match. The germline CDR1 and CDR2 sequences are SGDLS and YYNGEE. CDR3 length equals 16 residues. CDR3 region: CASSVGLAISTDTQYF. The DNA of the CDR3 is TGTGCCAGCAGCGTCGGACTAGCGATAAGCACAGATACGCAGTATTTT.

This chain links TRBV28 with TRBJ1-1; perhaps TRBD1 as D (5 bases). The CDR3 covers 13 residues. Germline CDR1 is MDHEN and CDR2 is SYDVKM. Trimming shortened V by 6 bases and J by 8 bases, and 16 bases separated the two germline ends. The CDR3 here is CASSQGVDREAFF. The DNA of the CDR3 is TGTGCCAGCAGCCAAGGGGTCGACAGAGAAGCTTTCTTT.

The gene calls are TRBV10-3 and TRBJ2-7; 8 bases are shared with TRBD2. CDR3 length: 15 residues. Per the germline V gene, CDR1 is ENHRY and CDR2 is SYGVKD. V lost 10 bases, J lost 0 bases, and 11 bases stayed unmatched. The DNA for the CDR3 is TGTGCCACCAGGATTGAGACTAGCGCCTCCTACGAGCAGTACTTC. It is translated as CATRIETSASYEQYF.

The chain uses TRBV19 and TRBJ2-7, with 12 nucleotides matching TRBD1. Germline-derived CDR1 and CDR2 are LNHDA and SQIVND (reference sequence). With V trimmed by 5 bases and J by 3 bases, 5 bases remained unmatched. CDR3 length: 15 residues. CDR3 sequence: CASSGGQGASYEQYF. The DNA of the CDR3 is TGTGCCAGTAGTGGGGGACAGGGGGCAAGCTACGAGCAGTACTTC.

This clone was observed a single time. The J gene is TRBJ1-2, the V gene TRBV9, with TRBD1 identical over 9 bases. Germline loops: CDR1 SGDLS, CDR2 YYNGEE. Trimming cost V 4 bases and J 7 bases; bases outside gene matches: 11. The CDR3 contains 15 residues. The CDR3 DNA sequence: TGTGCCAGCAGCAGAACGGGACAGGGTATAGCTGGCTACACCTTC. Protein product: CASSRTGQGIAGYTF.

The rearrangement uses TRBV15 and TRBJ1-3; unclear D gene. Germline assignment: CDR1 LNHNV and CDR2 YYDKDF (reference sequence). The CDR3 is 16 residues long. Trimming took 4 bases from V and 0 from J, leaving 13 bases between them. The CDR3 DNA sequence: TGTGCCACCAGCACCGGCGGCACAAACTCTGGAAACACCATATATTTT. It is translated as CATSTGGTNSGNTIYF.

This rearrangement joins TRBV15 to TRBJ2-7; D is possibly TRBD2 (6 bases). The CDR3 has 15 amino acids. The ends were cut back, 0 bases at V and 3 bases at J, with 12 bases in the middle. The V gene's germline CDR1 is LNHNV and CDR2 YYDKDF (reference sequence). The CDR3 is CATSREVGTDYEQYF. The CDR3 nucleotides are TGTGCCACCAGCAGAGAAGTAGGGACTGACTACGAGCAGTACTTC.

The V call is TRBV21-1, the J call TRBJ2-7; TRBD2, the D gene given by the table, was not confirmed from the DNA. TRBV21-1 is a listed pseudogene. The CDR3 extends over 15 amino acids. The CDR3 here is CASRLAWSVAYEQYF. In nucleotides, the CDR3 is TGTGCCAGCAGACTAGCTTGGTCGGTAGCCTACGAGCAGTACTTC.

The V and J genes are TRBV20-1 and TRBJ2-1, with a weak D call TRBD2 (6 bases). Trimming took 3 bases from V and 1 from J, leaving 10 bases between them. Germline loops: CDR1 DFQATT, CDR2 SNEGSKA (reference sequence). There are 14 residues in the CDR3. As DNA, the CDR3 is TGCAGTGCTAGTCGGGGGAGTTCCTACAATGAGCAGTTCTTC. As protein: CSASRGSSYNEQFF.

The chain carries TRBV18 and TRBJ2-7, with 11 bases lining up with TRBD1. V dropped 2 bases and J dropped 4; count of bases not matched to a gene: 4. The CDR3 contains 15 residues. The germline CDR1 and CDR2 sequences are KGHSH and LQKENI. The CDR3 reads CASSPSGTGGYEQYF. The DNA of the CDR3 is TGTGCCAGCTCACCATCGGGGACAGGGGGTTACGAGCAGTACTTC. Looking up the rest from reference TRBV18 and TRBJ2-7 gives the full variable domain: NAGVMQNPRHLVRRRGQEARLRCSPMKGHSHVYWYRQLPEEGLKFMVYLQKENIIDESGMPKERFSAEFPKEGPSILRIQQVVRGDSAAYFCASSPSGTGGYEQYFGPGTRLTVT.

This chain links TRBV11-2 with TRBJ2-1; D is possibly TRBD2 (6 bases). The CDR3 is made up of 16 amino acids. Trimming left V 1 base short and J 1 base short, with 11 bases between. The germline V gene encodes CDR1 SGHAT and CDR2 FQNNGV. CDR3: CASSLVGGASYNEQFF. In DNA form, the CDR3 reads TGTGCCAGCAGCTTAGTGGGGGGAGCTTCCTACAATGAGCAGTTCTTC.